Presented here are 15 T cell receptor beta chains from one specimen sequenced in a study of T cell responses to AZD1222 COVID-19 vaccine. This table comes from immunoSEQ multiplex PCR, and its TCRdb copy is limited to in-frame clones, with some not included. The sample consists of some 110,000 clones, approximately 85% of them appearing once. Sequenced material: peripheral blood, taken on day 0 of MenACWY control vaccination. All receptors derive from an adult in good health.

The chain uses TRBV2 and TRBJ2-7; no definite D call. Germline V lookup: CDR1 SNHLY, CDR2 FYNNEI. V shed 7 bases and J shed 3 bases, with 7 bases lying between them. This CDR3 spans 11 amino acids. The CDR3 loop is CASTDFYEQYF. DNA of the CDR3: TGTGCCAGCACAGACTTCTACGAGCAGTACTTC.

V gene TRBV7-2 combines with J gene TRBJ2-7, with D possibly TRBD2 on 5 matching bases. Germline V lookup: CDR1 SGHTA, CDR2 FQGNSA. V was trimmed by 5 bases and J by 2 bases, leaving 13 bases between them. This CDR3 spans 14 amino acids. DNA of the CDR3: TGTGCCAGCAGCGACCGACGGGGAACCTACGAGCAGTACTTC. This translates into CASSDRRGTYEQYF.

The rearrangement joins TRBV28 to TRBJ1-5; D may be TRBD1 (5 bases). Per germline, CDR1 MDHEN and CDR2 SYDVKM. The CDR3 extends over 15 amino acids. Trimming stripped 7 bases from V and 1 base from J, with 14 bases between. In nucleotides, the CDR3 is TGTGCCAGCACCCGGATCAGGGTGAGCAATCAGCCCCAGCATTTT. Protein sequence: CASTRIRVSNQPQHF.

The chain employs TRBV29-1 and TRBJ2-5, with TRBD1 matching over 8 bases. The CDR3 is made up of 15 amino acids. In germline, CDR1 is SQVTM, CDR2 ANQGSEA. Germline trimming cut 6 bases from V and 1 base from J; bases unmatched to any gene: 10. The CDR3 region has the DNA TGCAGCGTGCGGGGACGGACAGGGACCCAAGAGACCCAGTACTTC. Translation: CSVRGRTGTQETQYF.

This chain uses TRBV5-1 with TRBJ2-3, with 16 bases that match TRBD2. The CDR3 covers 18 residues. CDR1 is SGHRS, CDR2 YFSETQ, per germline. Trimming took 1 base from V and 2 from J; bases not matched to a gene: 4. The CDR3 is CASSLTGLAGGYTDTQYF. The CDR3 region has the DNA TGCGCCAGCAGCTTGACGGGACTAGCGGGGGGGTACACAGATACGCAGTATTTT.

The chain's CDR3 is CASSFPDYTQYF. DNA for the CDR3: TGTGCCAGCAGTTTCCCCGACTATACGCAGTATTTT. The V call is TRBV12-3 or TRBV12-4, the J call TRBJ2-3; D ambiguous. V gave up 3 bases and J gave up 7 bases, with 8 bases separating them. The CDR3 has 12 residues.

This chain joins TRBV6-7 and TRBJ2-5, with D tentatively TRBD1 (6 bases). TRBV6-7 is known as an ORF, though its function is uncertain. V lost 2 bases, J lost 3 bases, and 7 bases lay in between. The CDR3 contains 13 residues. For the CDR3, the DNA is TGTGCCAGCAGTTACGGGGGCAAAGAGACCCAGTACTTC. It yields the protein CASSYGGKETQYF.

This rearrangement joins TRBV18 to TRBJ1-1, with D unclear. The V gene's germline CDR1 is KGHSH and CDR2 LQKENI. This CDR3 comprises 13 residues. The V gene lost 6 bases and the J gene lost 1 base, with 9 bases spanning the gap. DNA of the CDR3: TGTGCCAGCTCCCCCCAGACGAACACTGAAGCTTTCTTT. It encodes CASSPQTNTEAFF.

This clone has a handful of counts. This rearrangement joins TRBV27 to TRBJ2-7; D is uncertain. CDR1 is MNHEY, CDR2 SMNVEV, per germline (reference sequence). This CDR3 has 11 amino acids. Trimming cost V 6 bases and J 7 bases, with 10 bases left between them. CDR3: CASSPSKEQYF. In DNA form, the CDR3 reads TGTGCCAGCAGCCCCTCGAAAGAGCAGTACTTC.

The CDR3 here is CASGGLAIYNEQFF. CDR3 nucleotides: TGTGCCAGCGGGGGGCTAGCGATCTACAATGAGCAGTTCTTC. The chain joins TRBV27 to TRBJ2-1; D may correspond to TRBD1 or TRBD2 (6 bases each). V was trimmed by 8 bases and J by 3 bases, leaving 14 bases between them. The V gene's germline CDR1 is MNHEY and CDR2 SMNVEV (reference sequence). The CDR3 extends over 14 amino acids.

This chain links TRBV19 with TRBJ1-2; 9 positions agree with TRBD1. The V gene's germline CDR1 is LNHDA and CDR2 SQIVND (reference sequence). This CDR3 contains 15 residues. V trimming: 5 bases; J trimming: 2 bases; junction bases outside the gene matches: 6. Here the CDR3 reads CASSPAGTGNYGYTF. The CDR3 DNA sequence: TGTGCCAGTAGTCCCGCCGGGACAGGGAACTATGGCTACACCTTC. Combining the CDR3 with reference TRBV19 and TRBJ1-2 gives the whole variable domain DGGITQSPKYLFRKEGQNVTLSCEQNLNHDAMYWYRQDPGQGLRLIYYSQIVNDFQKGDIAEGYSVSREKKESFPLTVTSAQKNPTAFYLCASSPAGTGNYGYTFGSGTRLTVV.

In DNA, the CDR3 is TGTGCCAGCAGTTCCAGGGGTTGGACTGAAGCTTTCTTT. This sequence encodes CASSSRGWTEAFF. The rearrangement uses TRBV12-3 or TRBV12-4 and TRBJ1-1, with TRBD1 as a possible D gene (6 bases). The CDR3 spans 13 residues. Trimming took 4 bases from V and 5 from J, leaving 11 bases between them.

The gene calls are TRBV5-1 and TRBJ2-5; possible D gene TRBD1, 7 bases. This CDR3 has 15 amino acids. The V gene's germline CDR1 is SGHRS and CDR2 YFSETQ. V lost 4 bases and J lost 3, with 16 bases in between. The CDR3 loop is CASSPGGTSKETQYF. In DNA form, the CDR3 reads TGCGCCAGCAGCCCAGGGGGGACTTCAAAAGAGACCCAGTACTTC.

A few counts support this clone. This rearrangement joins TRBV6-5 to TRBJ1-3, with 10 nucleotides matching TRBD1. CDR1 MNHEY and CDR2 SVGAGI come from the germline V gene. Germline trimming cut 2 bases from V and 4 bases from J; bases unmatched to any gene: 2. The CDR3 contains 15 residues. This CDR3 is CASSYGTGAGNTIYF. CDR3 nucleotides: TGTGCCAGCAGTTACGGGACAGGGGCCGGAAACACCATATATTTT.

The V gene is TRBV11-2, the J gene TRBJ1-1; D unclear. Germline-derived CDR1 and CDR2 are SGHAT and FQNNGV. There are 14 residues in the CDR3. Trimming left V 1 base short and J 6 bases short, with 12 bases between. CDR3 in DNA: TGTGCCAGCAGCTTAGTAGGGTTTTTCCCTGAAGCTTTCTTT. Translated: CASSLVGFFPEAFF.